The 9 T cell receptor beta chains reported below all come from one sample, sequenced in a study of cytomegalovirus exposure and HLA in healthy donors. Researchers ran the PCR with 60 Vbeta and 13 Jbeta primers. TCRdb's copy holds only in-frame clones and misses some; the assay was immunoSEQ multiplex PCR. The sample lists some 150,000 clones, 82% occurring once. Sequenced input: PBMCs. Receptors were obtained from a woman in her thirties or forties in good health and CMV-seronegative.

This clone showed up just once. The V call is TRBV4-3, the J call TRBJ1-2, with a weak D call TRBD1 (6 bases). Looked up from germline, CDR1 is LGHNA and CDR2 is YSLEER. CDR3 length: 14 residues. Trimming left V 2 bases short and J 5 bases short, with 12 bases between. The CDR3 here is CASSQSDRLYGYTF. The CDR3 DNA is TGCGCCAGCAGCCAATCGGACAGACTATATGGCTACACCTTC.

The chain has TRBV7-2 and TRBJ2-7, with D hard to call. The germline V and J ends were trimmed by 3 bases and 3 bases, with 3 bases remaining between them. The CDR3 length is 11 residues. The germline V gene has CDR1 SGHTA and CDR2 FQGNSA. The CDR3 sequence is CASSLYYEQYF. In nucleotides, the CDR3 is TGTGCCAGCAGCTTGTACTACGAGCAGTACTTC.

The table lists this clone with a few counts. Mismatch with germline at one junction end may stem from a read error. CDR3 sequence (DNA): TGTGCCAGCAGTTCTTATAAGGGACAGGGTAGTATCTTT. Amino acid sequence: CASSSYKGQGSIF. V gene TRBV28 combines with J gene TRBJ1-1, with 9 bases aligning to TRBD1. CDR3 length: 13 residues. Per germline, CDR1 MDHEN and CDR2 SYDVKM.

The chain carries TRBV6-6 and TRBJ1-2; D gene uncertain. The CDR3 is 13 amino acids. V lost 6 bases, J lost 5 bases, and 13 bases lay in between. The V gene's germline CDR1 is MNHNY and CDR2 SVGAGI (reference sequence). CDR3 sequence: CASRKEDLYGYTF. The CDR3 region has the DNA TGTGCCAGCAGGAAAGAAGACTTGTATGGCTACACCTTC.

This clone has a single count. The chain has TRBV7-2 and TRBJ2-3; the match to TRBD2 covers 7 bases. Germline V lookup: CDR1 SGHTA, CDR2 FQGNSA. CDR3 size: 15 residues. V lost 7 bases, J lost 8 bases, and 15 bases stayed unmatched. In DNA, the CDR3 is TGTGCCAGCATCCCCCACCAGGCGGGAGCAGGTACGCAGTATTTT. Protein sequence: CASIPHQAGAGTQYF.

The chain uses TRBV12-5 and TRBJ1-1; 9 nucleotides line up with TRBD1. CDR3 length: 14 residues. The V gene end was trimmed by 6 bases and the J gene end by 6 bases; junction bases not matched to a gene: 8. Germline V gene data show CDR1 as LGHNT and CDR2 as FRNRAP. CDR3 protein: CASGDWTGDAEAFF. As DNA, the CDR3 is TGTGCTAGTGGGGATTGGACAGGGGATGCTGAAGCTTTCTTT.

The chain recombines TRBV7-2 with TRBJ1-5; 7 nucleotides match TRBD1. The V gene's germline CDR1 is SGHTA and CDR2 FQGNSA. The CDR3 consists of 19 residues. V was pared by 0 bases and J by 0 bases, with 11 bases of the junction left unmatched. DNA of the CDR3: TGTGCCAGCAGCTTAGCCGTGGGCAGGGGGATCTATAGCAATCAGCCCCAGCATTTT. Translation: CASSLAVGRGIYSNQPQHF.

V gene TRBV27 combines with J gene TRBJ1-5; TRBD1 is a possible D gene (5 bases). The ends were cut back, 6 bases at V and 1 base at J, with 13 bases in the middle. Germline CDR1 MNHEY, CDR2 SMNVEV (reference sequence). The length of the CDR3 is 15 residues. CDR3 coding DNA: TGTGCCAGCAGAGCAGCAGGGATAAGCAATCAGCCCCAGCATTTT. Its protein is CASRAAGISNQPQHF.

The J gene is TRBJ2-7, the V gene TRBV27; TRBD1 aligns across 9 bases. This CDR3 contains 14 residues. Germline assignment: CDR1 MNHEY and CDR2 SMNVEV (reference sequence). The V segment lost 1 base and the J segment 7 bases; nucleotides outside the gene matches: 5. The CDR3 here is CASSLWVGTGEQYF. For the CDR3, the DNA is TGTGCCAGCAGTTTATGGGTGGGGACAGGGGAGCAGTACTTC.